The clone carrying this T cell receptor (beta chain) appeared once. Its specificity is unknown. The unexposed donors gave CD4+ T cells in about 2010-2019, prior to COVID-19. After less than 11 days of culture, CD4+ T cells were isolated. This sample was taken from a study of CD4 T cells in relation to SARS-CoV-2 and coronaviruses. Germline trimming cut 4 bases from V and 9 bases from J; bases unmatched to any gene: 23. This CDR3 has 18 amino acids. Germline V gives CDR1 SGHRS, CDR2 YFSETQ. Whole-study results and caveats: This crossreactivity analysis covered spike protein alone, no other viral proteins.

Here immunoSEQ multiplex PCR was the method, and the copy in TCRdb shows in-frame clones only, minus some. The repertoire holds 20,000 or so clones, with 75% to 85% as singletons. Input material: CD4+ T cells from PBMCs, cultured in vitro. The chain links TRBV5-1 to TRBJ2-7; 9 bases are a match to TRBD1. The clonotype originates from a human donor in good health. In DNA form, the CDR3 reads TGCGCCAGCAGCAGGGGAGTGATACCGGGACAGGGTCTTTTTGGGCAGTACTTC. The encoded protein is CASSRGVIPGQGLFGQYF.